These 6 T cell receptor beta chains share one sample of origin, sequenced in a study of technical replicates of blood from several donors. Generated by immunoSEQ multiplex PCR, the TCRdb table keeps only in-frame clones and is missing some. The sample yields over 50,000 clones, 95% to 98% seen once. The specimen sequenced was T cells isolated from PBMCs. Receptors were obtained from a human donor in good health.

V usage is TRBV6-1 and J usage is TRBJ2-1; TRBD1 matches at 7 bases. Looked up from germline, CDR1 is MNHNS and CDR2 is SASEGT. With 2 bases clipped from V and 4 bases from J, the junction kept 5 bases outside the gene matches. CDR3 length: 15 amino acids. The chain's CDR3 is CASSEMWGQYNEQFF. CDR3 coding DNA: TGTGCCAGCAGTGAAATGTGGGGACAGTACAATGAGCAGTTCTTC.

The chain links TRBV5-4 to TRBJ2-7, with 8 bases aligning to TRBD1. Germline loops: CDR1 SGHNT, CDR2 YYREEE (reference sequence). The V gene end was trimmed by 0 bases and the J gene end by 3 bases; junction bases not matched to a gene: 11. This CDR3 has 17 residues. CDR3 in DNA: TGTGCCAGCAGCTTGGCTCTTGCGGCTACAGGGGGCTACGAGCAGTACTTC. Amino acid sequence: CASSLALAATGGYEQYF.

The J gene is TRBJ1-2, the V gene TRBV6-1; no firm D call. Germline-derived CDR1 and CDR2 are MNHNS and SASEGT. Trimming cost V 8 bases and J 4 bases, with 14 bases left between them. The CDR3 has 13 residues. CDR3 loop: CASVENQLYGYTF. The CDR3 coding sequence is TGTGCCAGCGTGGAGAACCAACTCTATGGCTACACCTTC.

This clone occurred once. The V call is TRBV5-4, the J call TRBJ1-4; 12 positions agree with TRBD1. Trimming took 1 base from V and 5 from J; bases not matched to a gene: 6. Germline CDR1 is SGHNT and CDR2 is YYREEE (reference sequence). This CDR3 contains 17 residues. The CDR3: CASSLTGQGAINEKLFF. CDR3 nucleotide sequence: TGTGCCAGCAGCTTGACGGGACAGGGGGCCATAAATGAAAAACTGTTTTTT.

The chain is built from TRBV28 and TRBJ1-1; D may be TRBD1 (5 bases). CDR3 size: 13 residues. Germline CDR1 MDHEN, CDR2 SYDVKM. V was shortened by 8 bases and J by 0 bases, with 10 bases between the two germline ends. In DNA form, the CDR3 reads TGTGCCAGCGAAGACAGTTTGAACACTGAAGCTTTCTTT. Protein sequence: CASEDSLNTEAFF. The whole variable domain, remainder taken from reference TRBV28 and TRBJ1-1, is DVKVTQSSRYLVKRTGEKVFLECVQDMDHENMFWYRQDPGLGLRLIYFSYDVKMKEKGDIPEGYSVSREKKERFSLILESASTNQTSMYLCASEDSLNTEAFFGQGTRLTVV.

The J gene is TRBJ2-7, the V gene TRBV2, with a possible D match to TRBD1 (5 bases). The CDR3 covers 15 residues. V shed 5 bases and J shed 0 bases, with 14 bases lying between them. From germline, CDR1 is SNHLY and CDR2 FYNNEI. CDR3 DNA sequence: TGTGCCAGCAGTTTTCCAGGGCGTGACTCCTACGAGCAGTACTTC. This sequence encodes CASSFPGRDSYEQYF.